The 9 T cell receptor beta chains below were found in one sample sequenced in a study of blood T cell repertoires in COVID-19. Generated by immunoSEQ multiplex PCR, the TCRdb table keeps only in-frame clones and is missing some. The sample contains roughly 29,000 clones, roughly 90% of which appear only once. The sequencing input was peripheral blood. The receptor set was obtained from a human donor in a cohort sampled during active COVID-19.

For the CDR3, the DNA is TGTGCCAGCAGCACGGGACTAGCGGGGGAGGAGACCCAGTACTTC. Amino acids: CASSTGLAGEETQYF. J is TRBJ2-5 and V is TRBV7-2; 14 bases are shared with TRBD2. With V trimmed by 5 bases and J by 5 bases, 4 bases remained unmatched. The CDR3 runs to 15 residues. Germline CDR1 and CDR2: SGHTA and FQGNSA.

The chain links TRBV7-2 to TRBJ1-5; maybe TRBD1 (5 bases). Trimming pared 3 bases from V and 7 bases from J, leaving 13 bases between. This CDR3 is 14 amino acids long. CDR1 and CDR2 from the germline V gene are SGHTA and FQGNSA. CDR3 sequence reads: CASSFGGAGQPQHF. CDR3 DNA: TGTGCCAGCAGCTTCGGAGGGGCGGGACAGCCCCAGCATTTT.

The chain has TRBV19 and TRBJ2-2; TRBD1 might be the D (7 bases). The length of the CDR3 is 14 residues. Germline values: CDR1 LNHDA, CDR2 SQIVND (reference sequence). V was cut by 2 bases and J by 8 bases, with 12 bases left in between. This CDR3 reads CASSIQGGGGELFF. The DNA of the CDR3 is TGTGCCAGTAGTATACAGGGGGGCGGAGGGGAGCTGTTTTTT.

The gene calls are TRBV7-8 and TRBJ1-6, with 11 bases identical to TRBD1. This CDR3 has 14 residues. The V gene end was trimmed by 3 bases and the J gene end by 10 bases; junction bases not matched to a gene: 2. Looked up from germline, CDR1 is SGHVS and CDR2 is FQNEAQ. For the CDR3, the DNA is TGTGCCAGCAGCTTGGACAGGGGGCAATCACCCCTCCACTTT. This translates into CASSLDRGQSPLHF.

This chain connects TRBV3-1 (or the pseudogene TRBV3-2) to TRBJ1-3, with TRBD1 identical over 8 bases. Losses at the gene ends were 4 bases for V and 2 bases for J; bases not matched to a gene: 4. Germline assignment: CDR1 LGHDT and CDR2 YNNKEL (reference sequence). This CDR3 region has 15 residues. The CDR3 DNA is TGTGCCAGCAGCCCCGGGACAGGCACTGGAAACACCATATATTTT. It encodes CASSPGTGTGNTIYF.

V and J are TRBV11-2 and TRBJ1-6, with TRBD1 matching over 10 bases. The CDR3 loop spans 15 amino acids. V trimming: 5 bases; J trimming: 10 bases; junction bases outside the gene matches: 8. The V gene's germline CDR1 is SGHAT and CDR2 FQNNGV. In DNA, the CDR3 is TGTGCCAGCAGCCAGGGGGGACAGGGGCGCTCACCCCTCCACTTT. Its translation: CASSQGGQGRSPLHF.

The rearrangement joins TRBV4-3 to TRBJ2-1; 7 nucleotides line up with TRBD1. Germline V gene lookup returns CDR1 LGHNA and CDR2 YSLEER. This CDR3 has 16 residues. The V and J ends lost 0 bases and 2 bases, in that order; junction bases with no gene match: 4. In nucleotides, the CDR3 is TGCGCCAGCAGCCAAGATAGACAGGGACCCTACAATGAGCAGTTCTTC. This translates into CASSQDRQGPYNEQFF.

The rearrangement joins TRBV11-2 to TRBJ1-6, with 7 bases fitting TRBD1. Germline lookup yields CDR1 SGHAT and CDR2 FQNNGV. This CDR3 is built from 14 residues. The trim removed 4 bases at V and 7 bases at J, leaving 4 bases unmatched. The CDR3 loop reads CASSSRQGNSPLHF. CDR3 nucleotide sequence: TGTGCCAGCAGCTCCCGACAGGGAAATTCACCCCTCCACTTT.

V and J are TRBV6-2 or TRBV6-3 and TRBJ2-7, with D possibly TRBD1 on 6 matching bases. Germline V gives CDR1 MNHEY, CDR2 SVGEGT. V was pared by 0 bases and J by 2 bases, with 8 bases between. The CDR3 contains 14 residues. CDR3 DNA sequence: TGTGCCAGCAGTTACTCGGACAGACCCTACGAGCAGTACTTC. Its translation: CASSYSDRPYEQYF.